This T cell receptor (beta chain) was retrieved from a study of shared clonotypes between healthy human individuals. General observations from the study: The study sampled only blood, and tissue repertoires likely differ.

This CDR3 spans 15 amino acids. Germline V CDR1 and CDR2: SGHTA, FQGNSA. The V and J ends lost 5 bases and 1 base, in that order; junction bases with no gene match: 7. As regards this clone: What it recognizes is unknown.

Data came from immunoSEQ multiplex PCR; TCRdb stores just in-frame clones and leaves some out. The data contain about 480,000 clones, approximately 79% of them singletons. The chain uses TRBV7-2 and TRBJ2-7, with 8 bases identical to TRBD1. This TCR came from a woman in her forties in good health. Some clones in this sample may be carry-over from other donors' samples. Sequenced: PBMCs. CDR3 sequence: CASSAQGARSYEQYF. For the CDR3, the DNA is TGTGCCAGCAGCGCTCAGGGGGCGCGTTCCTACGAGCAGTACTTC. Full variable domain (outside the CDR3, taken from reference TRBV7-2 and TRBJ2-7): GAGVSQSPSNKVTEKGKDVELRCDPISGHTALYWYRQSLGQGLEFLIYFQGNSAPDKSGLPSDRFSAERTGGSVSTLTIQRTQQEDSAVYLCASSAQGARSYEQYFGPGTRLTVT.